The T cell receptor (beta chain) under discussion was sequenced for a study of T and B cells in COVID-19 patients. Looking at the study overall: Of 20 active-infection patients, approximately twelve were critically ill with mechanical ventilation or extracorporeal membrane oxygenation. Study results and caveats: The recovered cohort had 2,300 or so exclusive TCR clusters, including roughly 28 low generation probability clusters.

The V and J ends lost 7 bases and 4 bases respectively, with 14 bases between them. This CDR3 spans 13 amino acids. The germline gives CDR1 MNHNS, CDR2 SASEGT. Multiplex PCR with BIOMED2 TRB-A/B primer pools amplified TRB rearrangements. TCRdb processed the multiplex PCR reads anew with MiXCR; each CDR3 protein has one entry. This table has 6,000 to 7,500 distinct CDR3 sequences, 30% to 35% appearing once. From blood, about 240-550 ng of genomic DNA served as TRB template. A word on this clonotype: The antigen is not known.

This receptor was identified in a human donor with active COVID-19. The rearrangement uses TRBV6-1 and TRBJ2-7; TRBD1 is a possible D gene (5 bases). Sequencing was performed on blood. In nucleotides, the CDR3 is TGTGCCAGCAAGGCAGGGAATATGTACGAGCAGTACGTC. Translating gives CASKAGNMYEQYV.